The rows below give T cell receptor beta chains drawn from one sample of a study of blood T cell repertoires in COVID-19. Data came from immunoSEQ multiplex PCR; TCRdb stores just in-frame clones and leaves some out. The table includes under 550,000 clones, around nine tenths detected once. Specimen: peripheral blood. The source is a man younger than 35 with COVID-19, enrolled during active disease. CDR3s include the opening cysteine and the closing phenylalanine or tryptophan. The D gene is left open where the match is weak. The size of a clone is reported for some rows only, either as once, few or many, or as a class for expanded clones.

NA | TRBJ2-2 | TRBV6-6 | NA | TGTGCCAGCAGTTACGGGGCAGGCCGCAACACCGGGGAGCTGTTTTTT | CASSYGAGRNTGELFF
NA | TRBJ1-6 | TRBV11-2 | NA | TGTGCCAGCAGCTTATACAGGGATAATTCACCCCTCCACTTT | CASSLYRDNSPLHF
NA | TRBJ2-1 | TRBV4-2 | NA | TGTGCCAGCAGCCAAGATAGTAGCGGACTTGAGCAGTTCTTC | CASSQDSSGLEQFF
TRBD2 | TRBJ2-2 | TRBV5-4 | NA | TGTGCCAGCAGCTTGCCGGGGCGGGGGGGGAGCACCGGGGAGCTGTTTTTT | CASSLPGRGGSTGELFF
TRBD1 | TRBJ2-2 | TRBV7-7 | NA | TGTGCCAGCAGCGCTTACAGGGGTACTAACACCGGGGAGCTGTTTTTT | CASSAYRGTNTGELFF
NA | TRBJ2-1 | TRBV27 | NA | TGTGCCAGCAGTTTCCAGGGACACCCTTACAATGAGCAGTTCTTC | CASSFQGHPYNEQFF
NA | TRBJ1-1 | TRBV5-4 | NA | TGTGCCAGCAGCTTGCTTCGGGAAGGTACTTATGGGGCTTTCTTT | CASSLLREGTYGAFF
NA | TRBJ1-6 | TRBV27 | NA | TGTGCCAGCAGTCTTGGCCCTGGCTCCTATAATTCACCCCTCCACTTT | CASSLGPGSYNSPLHF
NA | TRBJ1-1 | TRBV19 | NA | TGTGCCAGTAGTATTGGCAGAAACACTGAAGCTTTCTTT | CASSIGRNTEAFF
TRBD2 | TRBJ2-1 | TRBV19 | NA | TGTGCCAGTAGTATCTCTAGCGGGGCCTACAATGAGCAGTTCTTC | CASSISSGAYNEQFF
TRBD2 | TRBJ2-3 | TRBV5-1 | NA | TGCGCCAGCAGCTTGGTGGTAGCGGGTCCGGAAGCAAAGTATTTT | CASSLVVAGPEAKYF
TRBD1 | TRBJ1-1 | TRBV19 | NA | TGTGCCAGTAGTATAGGACAGGGCCTGAACACTGAAGCTTTCTTT | CASSIGQGLNTEAFF
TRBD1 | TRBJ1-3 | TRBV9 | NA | TGTGCCAGCAGCAGCTCGTCAGGGGGCGCCTGGGTCGGAAACACCATATATTTT | CASSSSSGGAWVGNTIYF
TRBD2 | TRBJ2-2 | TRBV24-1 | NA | TGTGCCACCAGTGACGAGACTAGCGGGAGGACCGGGGAGCTGTTTTTT | CATSDETSGRTGELFF
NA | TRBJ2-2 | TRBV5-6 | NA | TGTGCCAGCAGCCCCGGGACCGGGGAGCTGTTTTTT | CASSPGTGELFF
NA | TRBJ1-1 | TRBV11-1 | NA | TGTGCCAGCAGCTTAGCGCGGGACGGAGAGGTCCCCCTTCAAGCTTTCTTT | CASSLARDGEVPLQAFF
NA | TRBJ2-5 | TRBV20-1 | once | TGCAGTGCCCGGGTCTTAAAGGACCAGTACTTC | CSARVLKDQYF
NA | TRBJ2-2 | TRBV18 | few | TGTGCCAGCTCACCCTACACCGGGGAGCTGTTTTTT | CASSPYTGELFF
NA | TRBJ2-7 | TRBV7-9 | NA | TGTGCCAGCAGCTGGGGACACGGGGTCGAGCAGTACTTC | CASSWGHGVEQYF
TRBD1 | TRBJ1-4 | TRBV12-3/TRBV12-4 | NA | TGTGCCAGCAGGACAGGGAATGAAAAACTGTTTTTT | CASRTGNEKLFF
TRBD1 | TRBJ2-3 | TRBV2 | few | TGTGCCAGTCGGGACAGCCCCACAGATACGCAGTATTTT | CASRDSPTDTQYF
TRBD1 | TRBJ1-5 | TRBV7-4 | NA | TGTGCCAGCAGCGCAAGGGGGCGTGGCAATCAGCCCCAGCATTTT | CASSARGRGNQPQHF
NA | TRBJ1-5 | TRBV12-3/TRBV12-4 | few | TGTGCCAGCAGTGTCGACCCGGGGGAGCCCCAGCATTTT | CASSVDPGEPQHF
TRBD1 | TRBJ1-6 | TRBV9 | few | TGTGCCAGCAGCGCACAGGGGTCCTCACCCCTCCACTTT | CASSAQGSSPLHF